This T cell receptor beta chain was obtained from a study of blood T cell repertoires in COVID-19. The CDR3 sequence is 13 residues long. Losses at the gene ends were 6 bases for V and 6 bases for J; bases not matched to a gene: 4. CDR1 is SNHLY, CDR2 FYNNEI, per germline. The protocol was immunoSEQ multiplex PCR, while the TCRdb copy is restricted to in-frame clones and leaves out a portion. This sample yields approximately 110,000 clones, of which roughly 80% are seen a single time; roughly 1.6% belongs to the top ten. Material: peripheral blood. The chain joins TRBV2 to TRBJ2-7; 11 bases agree with TRBD1. The sequence derives from a man between 45 and 60 years old with acute or convalescent COVID-19. CDR3 in amino acids: CASRPGQGGEQYF. The DNA for the CDR3 is TGTGCCAGCAGACCGGGACAGGGGGGCGAGCAGTACTTC.